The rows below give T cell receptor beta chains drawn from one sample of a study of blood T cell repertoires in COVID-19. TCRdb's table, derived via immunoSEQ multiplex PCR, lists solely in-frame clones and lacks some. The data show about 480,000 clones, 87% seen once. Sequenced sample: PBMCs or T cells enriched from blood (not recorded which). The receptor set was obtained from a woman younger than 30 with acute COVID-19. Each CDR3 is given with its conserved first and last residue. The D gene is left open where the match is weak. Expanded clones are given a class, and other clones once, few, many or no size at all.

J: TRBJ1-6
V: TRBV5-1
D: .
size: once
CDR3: CASSLGVTGSSYNSPLHF
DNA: TGCGCCAGCAGCTTGGGGGTAACAGGGAGCTCCTATAATTCACCCCTCCACTTT

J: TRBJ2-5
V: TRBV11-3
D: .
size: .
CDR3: CASSPNNQETQYF
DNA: TGTGCCAGCAGCCCGAACAACCAAGAGACCCAGTACTTC

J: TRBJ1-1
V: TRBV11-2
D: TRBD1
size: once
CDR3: CASSSLTGYMNTEAFF
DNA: TGTGCCAGCAGCTCCTTGACAGGGTACATGAACACTGAAGCTTTCTTT

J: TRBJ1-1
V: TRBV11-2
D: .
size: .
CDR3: CASSSNMNTEAFF
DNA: TGTGCCAGCAGCTCGAACATGAACACTGAAGCTTTCTTT

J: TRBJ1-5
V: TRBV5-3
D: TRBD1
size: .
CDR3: CARSLAVDRTPQNNQPQHF
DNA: TGTGCCAGAAGCTTGGCCGTGGACAGGACTCCCCAGAACAATCAGCCCCAGCATTTT

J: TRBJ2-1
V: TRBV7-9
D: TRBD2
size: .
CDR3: CASSFPSTSGRAYEQFF
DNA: TGTGCCAGCAGCTTTCCTTCTACTAGCGGGAGGGCCTATGAGCAGTTCTTC

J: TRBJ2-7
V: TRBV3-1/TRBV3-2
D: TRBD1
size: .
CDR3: CASSQAGTGVYEQYF
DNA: TGTGCCAGCAGCCAAGCCGGGACAGGGGTGTACGAGCAGTACTTC

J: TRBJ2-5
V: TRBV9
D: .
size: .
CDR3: CASSVGSGGLLETQYF
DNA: TGTGCCAGCAGCGTCGGATCGGGGGGCCTGCTGGAGACCCAGTACTTC

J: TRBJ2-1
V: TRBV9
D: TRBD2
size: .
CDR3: CASSDRGGSGSRDEQFF
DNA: TGTGCCAGCAGCGATCGAGGGGGGAGCGGGAGTAGAGATGAGCAGTTCTTC

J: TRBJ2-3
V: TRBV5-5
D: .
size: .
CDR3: CASSPERTTVTDTQYF
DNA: TGTGCCAGCAGCCCCGAGCGGACTACGGTCACAGATACGCAGTATTTT

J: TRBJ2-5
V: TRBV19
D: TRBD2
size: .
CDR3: CASSLLTAGGRETQYF
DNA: TGTGCCAGTAGCTTGTTAACAGCGGGAGGTCGAGAGACCCAGTACTTC

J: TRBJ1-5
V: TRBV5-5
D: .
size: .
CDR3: CASSLAGEWQPQHF
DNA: TGTGCCAGCAGCTTGGCGGGGGAGTGGCAGCCCCAGCATTTT

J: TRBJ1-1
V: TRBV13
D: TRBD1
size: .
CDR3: CASSRGTGGITEAFF
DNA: TGTGCCAGCAGCCGGGGGACAGGGGGGATCACTGAAGCTTTCTTT

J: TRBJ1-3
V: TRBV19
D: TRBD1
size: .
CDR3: CATRTGGGNTIYF
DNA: TGTGCCACTCGGACAGGGGGTGGAAACACCATATATTTT

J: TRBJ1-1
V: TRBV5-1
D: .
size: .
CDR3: CASRTAVNTEAFF
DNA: TGCGCCAGCAGAACCGCAGTGAACACTGAAGCTTTCTTT

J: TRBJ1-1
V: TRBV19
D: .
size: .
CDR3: CASSIGFVERGPSNTEAFF
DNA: TGTGCCAGTAGTATAGGATTTGTTGAAAGAGGGCCTTCGAACACTGAAGCTTTCTTT

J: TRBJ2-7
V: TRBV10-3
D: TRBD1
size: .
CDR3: CAIQGESYEQYF
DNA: TGTGCCATACAGGGGGAGTCCTACGAGCAGTACTTC

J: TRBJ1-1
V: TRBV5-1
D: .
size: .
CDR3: CASAGGEGTEAFF
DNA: TGCGCCAGCGCCGGAGGCGAGGGCACTGAAGCTTTCTTT

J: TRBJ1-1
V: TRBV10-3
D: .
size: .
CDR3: CAISGRTGDAEAFF
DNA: TGTGCCATCAGTGGGCGGACGGGGGACGCTGAAGCTTTCTTT

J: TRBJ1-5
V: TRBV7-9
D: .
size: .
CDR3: CASSLGQGGSNQPQHF
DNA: TGTGCCAGCAGCTTGGGGCAGGGAGGGAGCAATCAGCCCCAGCATTTT

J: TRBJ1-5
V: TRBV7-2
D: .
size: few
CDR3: CASSLVGGQPQHF
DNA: TGTGCCAGCAGCTTAGTGGGAGGCCAGCCCCAGCATTTT

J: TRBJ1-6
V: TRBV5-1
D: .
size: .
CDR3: CASSLDTRGDNSPLHF
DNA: TGCGCCAGCAGCTTAGACACACGGGGAGACAATTCACCCCTCCACTTT

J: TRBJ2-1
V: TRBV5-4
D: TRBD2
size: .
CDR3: CASSTGLAGEQFF
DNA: TGTGCCAGCAGCACGGGACTAGCAGGTGAGCAGTTCTTC

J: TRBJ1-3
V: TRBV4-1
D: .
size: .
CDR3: CASSRVSTGIFSGNTIYF
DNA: TGCGCCAGCAGCCGCGTCTCAACAGGGATATTCTCTGGAAACACCATATATTTT

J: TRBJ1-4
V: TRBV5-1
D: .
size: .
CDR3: CASSLSQSNEKLFF
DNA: TGCGCCAGCAGCTTGTCACAGTCTAATGAAAAACTGTTTTTT

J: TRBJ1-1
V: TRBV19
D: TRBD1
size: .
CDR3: CASSIQGAAEAFF
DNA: TGTGCCAGTAGTATTCAGGGGGCAGCTGAAGCTTTCTTT

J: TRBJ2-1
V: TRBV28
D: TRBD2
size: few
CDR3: CASSASWGLAGSNEQFF
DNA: TGTGCCAGCAGTGCAAGTTGGGGACTAGCGGGAAGCAATGAGCAGTTCTTC

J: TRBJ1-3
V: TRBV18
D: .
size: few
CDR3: CASSPRTVSGNTIYF
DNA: TGTGCCAGCTCACCACGGACAGTCTCTGGAAACACCATATATTTT

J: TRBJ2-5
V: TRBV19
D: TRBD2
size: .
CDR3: CASSILGGGLETQYF
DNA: TGTGCCAGTAGTATTTTGGGGGGAGGGCTGGAGACCCAGTACTTC

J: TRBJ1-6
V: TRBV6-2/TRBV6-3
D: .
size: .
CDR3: CASSARTGTNSPLHF
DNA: TGTGCCAGCAGTGCCCGAACAGGAACTAATTCTCCCCTCCACTTT

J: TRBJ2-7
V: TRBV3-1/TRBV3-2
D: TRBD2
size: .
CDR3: CASSQVGLAGGMDEQYF
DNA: TGTGCCAGCAGCCAAGTTGGACTAGCGGGGGGCATGGACGAGCAGTACTTC

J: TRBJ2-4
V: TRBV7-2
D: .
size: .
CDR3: CASSTVFLAKNIQYF
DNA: TGTGCCAGCAGCACAGTCTTTCTAGCCAAAAACATTCAGTACTTC

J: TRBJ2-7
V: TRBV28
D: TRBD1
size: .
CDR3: CASSGPQGEAYEQYF
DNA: TGTGCCAGCAGTGGACCACAGGGGGAGGCCTACGAGCAGTACTTC

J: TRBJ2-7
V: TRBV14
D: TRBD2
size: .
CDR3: CASSKTSGYEQYF
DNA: TGTGCCAGCAGCAAAACTAGCGGCTACGAGCAGTACTTC

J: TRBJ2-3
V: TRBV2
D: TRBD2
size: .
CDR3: CASQSGLAGADTQYF
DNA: TGTGCCAGCCAAAGTGGGCTAGCGGGAGCAGATACGCAGTATTTT

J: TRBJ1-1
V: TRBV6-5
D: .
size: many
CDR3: CASSPTLNTEAFF
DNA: TGTGCCAGCAGTCCGACACTGAACACTGAAGCTTTCTTT

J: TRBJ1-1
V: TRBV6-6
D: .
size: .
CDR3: CASSYSWGRNTEAFF
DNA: TGTGCCAGCAGTTACTCATGGGGCAGGAACACTGAAGCTTTCTTT

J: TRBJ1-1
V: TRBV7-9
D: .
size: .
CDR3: CASSLGFGVKTGTEAFF
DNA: TGTGCCAGCAGCTTAGGGTTCGGGGTTAAAACGGGAACTGAAGCTTTCTTT

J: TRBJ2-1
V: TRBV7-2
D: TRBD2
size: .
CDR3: CASSPSGRADEQFF
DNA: TGTGCCAGCAGCCCGAGCGGGAGGGCGGATGAGCAGTTCTTC

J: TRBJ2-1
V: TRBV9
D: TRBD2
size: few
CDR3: CASSGTSGGNEQFF
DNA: TGTGCCAGCAGCGGGACTAGCGGGGGAAATGAGCAGTTCTTC

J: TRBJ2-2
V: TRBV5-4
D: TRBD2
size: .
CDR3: CASSPGGGLGTGELFF
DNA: TGTGCCAGCAGCCCGGGAGGGGGGCTGGGCACCGGGGAGCTGTTTTTT

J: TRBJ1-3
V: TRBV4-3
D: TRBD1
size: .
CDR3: CASSQASPGQGNPGNTIYF
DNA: TGCGCCAGCAGCCAAGCCTCCCCGGGACAGGGAAACCCTGGAAACACCATATATTTT

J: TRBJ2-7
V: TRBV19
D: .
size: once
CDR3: CASSIQPGESYEQYF
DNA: TGTGCCAGTAGTATCCAGCCAGGGGAATCCTACGAGCAGTACTTC

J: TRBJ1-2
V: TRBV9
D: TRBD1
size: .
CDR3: CASSVQGAYGYTF
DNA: TGTGCCAGCAGCGTACAGGGGGCCTATGGCTACACCTTC

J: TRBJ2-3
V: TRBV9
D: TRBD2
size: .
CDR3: CASSQLAGATDTQYF
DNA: TGTGCCAGCAGCCAGTTAGCGGGGGCCACAGATACGCAGTATTTT

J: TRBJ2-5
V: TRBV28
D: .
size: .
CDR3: CASSLRRETQYF
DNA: TGTGCCAGCAGTTTAAGGAGGGAGACCCAGTACTTC

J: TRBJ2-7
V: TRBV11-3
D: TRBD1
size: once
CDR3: CASSLDPPTGGNHYEQYF
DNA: TGTGCCAGCAGCTTAGATCCCCCGACAGGGGGGAACCACTACGAGCAGTACTTC

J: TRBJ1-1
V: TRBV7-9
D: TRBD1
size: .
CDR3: CASEKTGLTEAFF
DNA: TGTGCCAGCGAAAAGACAGGGTTGACTGAAGCTTTCTTT

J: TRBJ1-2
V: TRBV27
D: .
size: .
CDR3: CASSLRRGQNYGYTF
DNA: TGTGCCAGCAGTTTACGTCGAGGACAAAACTATGGCTACACCTTC

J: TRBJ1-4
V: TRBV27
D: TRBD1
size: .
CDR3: CASRRTGEREKLFF
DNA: TGTGCCAGCAGACGGACAGGGGAAAGGGAAAAACTGTTTTTT

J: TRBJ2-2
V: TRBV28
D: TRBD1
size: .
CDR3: CASSFRQGVNTGELFF
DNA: TGTGCCAGCAGTTTCAGGCAGGGGGTGAACACCGGGGAGCTGTTTTTT

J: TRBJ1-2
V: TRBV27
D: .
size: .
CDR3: CASSPMGGGGDYGYTF
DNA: TGTGCCAGCAGTCCCATGGGGGGTGGGGGTGACTATGGCTACACCTTC

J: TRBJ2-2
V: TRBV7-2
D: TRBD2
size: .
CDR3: CASSLAASGRAVTGELFF
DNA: TGTGCCAGCAGCTTAGCGGCTAGCGGGAGGGCCGTCACCGGGGAGCTGTTTTTT

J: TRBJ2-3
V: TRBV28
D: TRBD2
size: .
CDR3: CASSLRLAGTEGTQYF
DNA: TGTGCCAGCAGTTTGAGACTAGCGGGGACAGAGGGTACGCAGTATTTT

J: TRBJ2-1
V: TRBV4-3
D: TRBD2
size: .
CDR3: CASSQAPSGAYNEQFF
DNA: TGCGCCAGCAGCCAAGCCCCTAGCGGCGCCTACAATGAGCAGTTCTTC